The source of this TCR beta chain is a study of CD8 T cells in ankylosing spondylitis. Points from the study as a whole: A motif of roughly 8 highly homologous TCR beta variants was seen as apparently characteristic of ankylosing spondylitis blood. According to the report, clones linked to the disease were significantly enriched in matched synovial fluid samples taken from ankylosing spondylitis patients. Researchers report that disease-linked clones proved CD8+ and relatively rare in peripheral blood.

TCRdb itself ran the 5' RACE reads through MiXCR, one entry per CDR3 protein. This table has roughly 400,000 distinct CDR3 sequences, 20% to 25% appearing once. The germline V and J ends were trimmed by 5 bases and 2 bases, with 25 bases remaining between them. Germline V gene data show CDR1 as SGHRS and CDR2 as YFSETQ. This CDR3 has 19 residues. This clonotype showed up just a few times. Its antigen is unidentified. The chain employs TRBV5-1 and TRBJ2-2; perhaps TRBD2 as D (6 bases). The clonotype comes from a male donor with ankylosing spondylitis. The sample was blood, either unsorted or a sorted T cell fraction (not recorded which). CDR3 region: CASRRVLGGTQGNTGELFF. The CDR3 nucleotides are TGCGCCAGCAGACGGGTTTTAGGAGGGACCCAGGGAAACACCGGGGAGCTGTTTTTT.